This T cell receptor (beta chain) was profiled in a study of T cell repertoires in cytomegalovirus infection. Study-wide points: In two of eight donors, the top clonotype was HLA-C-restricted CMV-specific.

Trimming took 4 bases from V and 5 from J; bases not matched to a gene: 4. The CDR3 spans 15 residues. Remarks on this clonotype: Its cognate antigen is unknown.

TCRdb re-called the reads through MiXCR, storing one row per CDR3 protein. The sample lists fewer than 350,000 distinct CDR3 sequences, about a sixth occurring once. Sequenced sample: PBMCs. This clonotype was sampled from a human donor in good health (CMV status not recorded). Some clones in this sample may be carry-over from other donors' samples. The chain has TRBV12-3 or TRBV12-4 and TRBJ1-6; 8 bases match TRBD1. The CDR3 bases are TGTGCCAGCAGTTCCCAGGGGGCCAATAATTCACCCCTCCACTTT. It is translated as CASSSQGANNSPLHF.